Detailed here is one TCR beta chain. Sequencing used immunoSEQ multiplex PCR; TCRdb keeps in-frame clones, though not all of them. The sample shows roughly 1,200 clones, about 85% of them seen only once. This record comes from a study of brain metastases from non-small cell lung cancer. Trimming pared 0 bases from V and 4 bases from J, leaving 9 bases between. The CDR3 totals 14 residues. The germline V gene encodes CDR1 KGHSH and CDR2 LQKENI. The chain combines TRBV18 with TRBJ2-5; no clear D. This sequence originates from a donor aged 40 or over with non-small cell lung cancer. The sequenced material came from tissue from a brain metastasis. The CDR3 DNA is TGTGCCAGCTCACCACCAACAAACCGAGAGACCCAGTACTTC. Amino acid sequence: CASSPPTNRETQYF.